The 22 T cell receptor beta chains given below trace back to one sample, sequenced in a study of cytomegalovirus exposure and HLA in healthy donors. PCR involved 60 Vbeta and 13 Jbeta primers. Assay used: immunoSEQ multiplex PCR; TCRdb lists only in-frame clones, some missing. The sample lists more than 140,000 clones, roughly 80% occurring once. Sequenced input: PBMCs. Receptor source: a man aged 25 to 40 in good health and CMV-seropositive.

This CDR3 is CASSLALATGELFF. The DNA for the CDR3 is TGCGCCAGCAGCTTGGCCCTAGCCACCGGGGAGCTGTTTTTT. The chain uses TRBV5-1 and TRBJ2-2; TRBD2 is a possible D gene (5 bases). CDR3 length equals 14 residues. The V gene lost 0 bases and the J gene lost 4 bases, with 7 bases spanning the gap. Germline CDR1 SGHRS, CDR2 YFSETQ. The whole variable domain, remainder taken from reference TRBV5-1 and TRBJ2-2, is KAGVTQTPRYLIKTRGQQVTLSCSPISGHRSVSWYQQTPGQGLQFLFEYFSETQRNKGNFPGRFSGRQFSNSRSEMNVSTLELGDSALYLCASSLALATGELFFGEGSRLTVL.

This sequence joins TRBV7-9 and TRBJ2-1, with D hard to call. The V end was cut by 2 bases, the J end by 5 bases, with 7 bases between. CDR1 SEHNR and CDR2 FQNEAQ come from the germline V gene (reference sequence). The CDR3 is 13 amino acids. CDR3 region: CASSLRQDNEQFF. The CDR3 bases are TGTGCCAGCAGCTTACGGCAGGACAATGAGCAGTTCTTC.

The chain couples TRBV6-4 to TRBJ2-2, with 8 bases matching TRBD1. V shed 8 bases, J shed 3 bases, and the junction held 8 bases outside the gene matches. The germline V gene encodes CDR1 MRHNA and CDR2 SNTAGT. The CDR3 consists of 15 residues. DNA for the CDR3: TGTGCCAGCCGGGATGGACAGGGAGACACCGGGGAGCTGTTTTTT. This encodes CASRDGQGDTGELFF.

This clone was counted a few times. This rearrangement joins TRBV6-6 to TRBJ1-3; 7 positions match TRBD1. The CDR3 is made up of 15 amino acids. The germline V gene has CDR1 MNHNY and CDR2 SVGAGI (reference sequence). J gave up 4 bases and V 0 bases, and 3 bases lay outside the gene matches. The chain's CDR3 is CASSYSTGSGNTIYF. The CDR3 DNA sequence: TGTGCCAGCAGTTACTCGACAGGGTCCGGAAACACCATATATTTT.

The chain combines TRBV7-8 with TRBJ2-7; TRBD2 agrees at 11 bases. Trimming removed 7 bases from V and 4 bases from J; junction bases left unmatched: 12. The CDR3 is made up of 16 amino acids. From germline, CDR1 is SGHVS and CDR2 FQNEAQ. The CDR3 DNA follows: TGTGCCAGCACCCTACCTCCGGGACTAGCGGTTTACGAGCAGTACTTC. This translates into CASTLPPGLAVYEQYF.

The chain carries TRBV19 and TRBJ1-3; D is ambiguous. Germline V lookup: CDR1 LNHDA, CDR2 SQIVND (reference sequence). The length of the CDR3 is 14 residues. Trimming took off 8 bases at V and 2 bases at J, with 13 bases between the two ends. This chain's CDR3 is CASFRGAAGNTIYF. In DNA, the CDR3 is TGTGCCAGTTTTCGAGGAGCGGCTGGAAACACCATATATTTT.

This rearrangement joins TRBV9 to TRBJ1-2; perhaps TRBD1 as D (5 bases). The CDR3 is 13 residues long. Germline V gene sequence: CDR1 SGDLS, CDR2 YYNGEE. Trimming shortened V by 4 bases and J by 7 bases, and 14 bases separated the two germline ends. CDR3 sequence: CASSFTGYSGYTF. The CDR3 DNA reads TGTGCCAGCAGCTTCACAGGTTACTCTGGCTACACCTTC.

The chain couples TRBV19 to TRBJ1-1; D is perhaps TRBD1 (6 bases). Germline V CDR1 and CDR2: LNHDA, SQIVND (reference sequence). There are 15 residues in the CDR3. Trimming took off 2 bases at V and 1 base at J, with 11 bases between the two ends. The CDR3 sequence: CASSIFTGTNTEAFF. The CDR3 nucleotides read TGTGCCAGTAGTATATTTACAGGGACGAACACTGAAGCTTTCTTT. Filled out from reference TRBV19 and TRBJ1-1, the complete variable domain reads DGGITQSPKYLFRKEGQNVTLSCEQNLNHDAMYWYRQDPGQGLRLIYYSQIVNDFQKGDIAEGYSVSREKKESFPLTVTSAQKNPTAFYLCASSIFTGTNTEAFFGQGTRLTVV.

This chain connects TRBV4-3 to TRBJ1-4, with 9 positions matching TRBD1. The CDR3 covers 16 residues. J lost 11 bases, V lost 2 bases, and 12 bases had no gene match. Germline V gene data show CDR1 as LGHNA and CDR2 as YSLEER. CDR3 DNA: TGCGCCAGCAGCCAACCGCCGGGACAGGGAATGAGGAAACTGTTTTTT. Translation: CASSQPPGQGMRKLFF.

This chain joins TRBV11-2 and TRBJ1-2; TRBD1 matches 7 bases. V gave up 5 bases and J gave up 5 bases; unmatched junction bases: 11. CDR1 is SGHAT and CDR2 is FQNNGV in the germline V gene. The CDR3 spans 15 residues. The CDR3 nucleotides are TGTGCCAGCAGCAAAGGGACAGCCACTCATTATGGCTACACCTTC. This codes for CASSKGTATHYGYTF. Full variable domain (missing parts from reference TRBV11-2 and TRBJ1-2): EAGVAQSPRYKIIEKRQSVAFWCNPISGHATLYWYQQILGQGPKLLIQFQNNGVVDDSQLPKDRFSAERLKGVDSTLKIQPAKLEDSAVYLCASSKGTATHYGYTFGSGTRLTVV.

The rearrangement uses TRBV5-6 and TRBJ2-7; 9 bases align to TRBD2. This CDR3 comprises 15 residues. CDR1 and CDR2 from the germline V gene are SGHDT and YYEEEE. J was trimmed by 2 bases and V by 2 bases; bases with no gene match: 5. The CDR3 region is CASSFQTSGAYEQYF. The CDR3 DNA sequence: TGTGCCAGCAGCTTCCAGACTAGCGGCGCCTACGAGCAGTACTTC. The variable domain in full, completed from reference TRBV5-6 and TRBJ2-7, reads DAGVTQSPTHLIKTRGQQVTLRCSPKSGHDTVSWYQQALGQGPQFIFQYYEEEERQRGNFPDRFSGHQFPNYSSELNVNALLLGDSALYLCASSFQTSGAYEQYFGPGTRLTVT.

This chain uses TRBV5-1 with TRBJ2-7; D possibly corresponds to TRBD1 (6 bases). From germline, CDR1 is SGHRS and CDR2 YFSETQ. CDR3 size: 16 residues. V lost 0 bases and J lost 6, with 19 bases in between. The CDR3 region is CASSLVLQGSFGEQYF. DNA for the CDR3: TGCGCCAGCAGCTTGGTCCTACAGGGCTCCTTCGGCGAGCAGTACTTC.

The CDR3 is CASNTGTSGRYETQYF. The DNA of the CDR3 is TGTGCCAGCAACACCGGGACTAGCGGGAGGTATGAGACCCAGTACTTC. J is TRBJ2-5 and V is TRBV21-1; the DNA was not compared with TRBD2, the D call given in the table. TRBV21-1 is a known pseudogene. The CDR3 has 16 residues.

The gene calls are TRBV6-1 and TRBJ2-7, with D possibly being TRBD2 (5 bases). CDR3 length: 14 amino acids. Trimming took off 6 bases at V and 4 bases at J, with 16 bases between the two ends. CDR1 is MNHNS and CDR2 is SASEGT in the germline V gene. CDR3 protein: CASSPTGLAYEQYF. The CDR3 coding sequence is TGTGCCAGCAGCCCGACCGGGCTAGCTTACGAGCAGTACTTC.

This sequence joins TRBV10-3 and TRBJ1-2, with a weak D call TRBD1 (6 bases). The germline CDR1 and CDR2 sequences are ENHRY and SYGVKD. This CDR3 contains 13 residues. V was trimmed by 3 bases and J by 6 bases, leaving 11 bases between them. The CDR3 DNA reads TGTGCCATCAGTGATCTATGGACAGATGGCTACACCTTC. Amino acids: CAISDLWTDGYTF.

The V and J genes are TRBV5-1 and TRBJ2-7, with D tentatively TRBD1 (6 bases). V lost 4 bases, J lost 7 bases, and 24 bases lay in between. Germline loops: CDR1 SGHRS, CDR2 YFSETQ. This CDR3 is built from 16 residues. CDR3 DNA: TGCGCCAGCAGCCGAAATCCGGGACACGGTTTGGAGGAGCAGTACTTC. Its translation: CASSRNPGHGLEEQYF.

The genes are TRBV20-1 and TRBJ2-7; D is unresolved. Germline CDR1 is DFQATT and CDR2 is SNEGSKA (reference sequence). The CDR3 covers 11 residues. V was cut by 6 bases and J by 6 bases, with 12 bases left in between. This CDR3 is CSAPRRREQYF. The DNA of the CDR3 is TGCAGTGCCCCACGGAGACGCGAGCAGTACTTC.

This rearrangement joins TRBV7-2 to TRBJ2-5, with TRBD2 matching 14 bases. The CDR3 runs to 15 residues. The ends lost 5 bases at V and 5 bases at J; junction bases unmatched: 4. Germline CDR1 reads SGHTA; CDR2 reads FQGNSA. This CDR3 is CASSGTSGGYETQYF. CDR3 nucleotide sequence: TGTGCCAGCAGCGGGACTAGCGGGGGTTACGAGACCCAGTACTTC.

CDR3 in DNA: TGCGCCAGCAGCTTAGGGGGCGGGGACAATCAAGAGACCCAGTACTTC. Protein sequence: CASSLGGGDNQETQYF. V and J are TRBV5-1 and TRBJ2-5, with a weak D call TRBD1 (7 bases). CDR1 SGHRS and CDR2 YFSETQ come from the germline V gene. V lost 2 bases, J lost 2 bases, and 16 bases lay in between. This CDR3 is built from 16 residues.

This clone was counted only a few times. An end of the junction does not agree with germline; a read error may underlie this. The chain couples TRBV6-5 to TRBJ2-5; 10 bases are a match to TRBD1. The germline V gene encodes CDR1 MNHEY and CDR2 SVGAGI. This CDR3 has 14 residues. CDR3 in amino acids: CASSKPGQGMVPNF. The DNA for the CDR3 is TGTGCCAGCAGTAAGCCGGGACAGGGGATGGTCCCCAACTTC.

The chain has TRBV13 and TRBJ1-2; possibly TRBD1 for D (6 bases). The V end was cut by 8 bases, the J end by 2 bases, with 21 bases between. The CDR3 has 16 amino acids. Germline-derived CDR1 and CDR2 are PRHDT and FYEKMQ (reference sequence). Written as DNA, the CDR3 is TGTGCCAGCCTTCGTGCGTCGCAGGGGCGCAACTATGGCTACACCTTC. This translates into CASLRASQGRNYGYTF.

V is TRBV15 and J is TRBJ1-4; TRBD1 might be the D (5 bases). The V gene lost 1 base and the J gene lost 4 bases, with 13 bases spanning the gap. Germline CDR1 LNHNV, CDR2 YYDKDF (reference sequence). The CDR3 extends over 16 amino acids. The CDR3, as DNA: TGTGCCACCAGCAGAGGGGGGGAGGGATATAATGAAAAACTGTTTTTT. This sequence encodes CATSRGGEGYNEKLFF.